This T cell receptor (beta chain) was identified in a study of cytomegalovirus exposure and HLA in healthy donors. Study-wide background: Out of 300 to 500 genotyped donors, around 80% belonged to the Caucasian-associated ancestry cluster.

Comments on this clone: Its specificity is unknown.

V was pared by 9 bases and J by 5 bases, with 6 bases of the junction left unmatched. Germline V lookup: CDR1 SGHAT, CDR2 FQNNGV. This CDR3 region has 12 residues. Nominal health characterized the donors when sampled, though unrecorded immune exposures were likely. PCR employed 60 Vbeta and 13 Jbeta primers. Libraries were prepared by immunoSEQ multiplex PCR; TCRdb keeps only in-frame clonotypes and omits some of them. The sample includes about 100,000 clones, around 85% seen only once; the top ten take about 3.8%. Study outcomes and limitations: The records held CMV serostatus as the only immune exposure information. Relative to equally common others, HLA-associated TCR beta chains showed greater clonal expansion in a later analysis.

The V call is TRBV11-2, the J call TRBJ1-2; 7 bases line up with TRBD1. This TCR derives from a man aged 30 to 39 in good health and CMV-seronegative. Sequenced material: PBMCs. DNA for the CDR3: TGTGCCAGTAGACAGGGAGATTATGGCTACACCTTC. Its translation: CASRQGDYGYTF.